The rows below give T cell receptor delta chains drawn from one sample of a study of gamma-delta T cells after stem cell transplantation. TCRdb reanalyzed the RT-PCR reads using CATT. The sample includes about 3,200 delta-chain clones, 16% of them seen just once. The sample consisted of gamma-delta T cells. These receptors were collected from a human donor. It is not recorded whose cells these are; they may come from a transplant donor. CDR3s include the opening cysteine and the closing phenylalanine or tryptophan. A D gene is named only where the DNA matches it firmly. The size field is filled for only some rows; it gives once, few, many or a size class.

d_gene	v_gene	j_gene	abundance	CDR3nt	CDR3aa
TRDD3	TRDV2	TRDJ3	-	TGTGCCTGTGACACCCTTAACACTGGGGGATACGCCCGGGACACCCGACAGATGTTTTTC	CACDTLNTGGYARDTRQMFF
TRDD3	TRDV2	TRDJ3	-	TGTGCCTGTGACGTCCTTACTGGGGATACGTCCTCCTGGGACACCCGACAGATGTTTTTC	CACDVLTGDTSSWDTRQMFF
-	TRDV2	TRDJ1	few	TGTGCCTGTGACACCGTTTCCTCTAATGATCCTGTGGATCCACTCAACTCCTACACCGATAAACTCATCTTT	CACDTVSSNDPVDPLNSYTDKLIF
-	TRDV2	TRDJ1	-	TGTGCCTGTGACCCGGCAGGGTTCCAGGTGGATACCGGTGACACCGATACACTCATCTTT	CACDPAGFQVDTGDTDTLIF
-	TRDV2	TRDJ2	medium-sized	TGTGCCTGTGACACCGTGGGAAGGTCCGTCCCTTTGACAGCACAACTCTTCTTT	CACDTVGRSVPLTAQLFF
TRDD3	TRDV2	TRDJ3	few	TGTGCCTGTGACACCGGGGCACTACTGGGGGATACAGCCTGGGACACCCGACAGATGTTTTTC	CACDTGALLGDTAWDTRQMFF
TRDD3	TRDV2	TRDJ1	-	TGTGCCTGTGACTCTATAGTACTGGGGGATTCCACCGATAAACTCATCTTT	CACDSIVLGDSTDKLIF
TRDD3	TRDV2	TRDJ1	-	TGTGCCTGTGACACCGTGGGGGATTCGACCGATAAACTCATCTTT	CACDTVGDSTDKLIF
-	TRDV2	TRDJ1	few	TGTGCCTGTGACTCACTCCGGTCTGGGGTATACGCCGATAAACTCATCTTT	CACDSLRSGVYADKLIF
TRDD3	TRDV1	TRDJ1	-	TGTGCTCTTGGACCCAGCACGGGCCCCTGGGGGATACAGCACACCGATAAACTCATCTTT	CALGPSTGPWGIQHTDKLIF
TRDD3	TRDV2	TRDJ3	-	TGTGCCTGTGACCCCTGGGGGAGGGACACCCGACAGATGTTTTTC	CACDPWGRDTRQMFF
-	TRDV2	TRDJ3	-	TGTGCCTGTGACCGAGTACTGCACACGAGCTCCTGGGACACCCGACAGATGTTTTTC	CACDRVLHTSSWDTRQMFF
TRDD3	TRDV2	TRDJ1	-	TGTGCCTGTGATCCAATACTGGGGGAAAACACCGATAAACTCATCTTT	CACDPILGENTDKLIF
TRDD3	TRDV2	TRDJ1	-	TGTGCCTGCGCGGCCTTGGTGGGGGATACCGGTACTACTTACACCGATAAACTCATCTTT	CACAALVGDTGTTYTDKLIF
-	TRDV1	TRDJ1	-	TGTGCTCTTGGGGAACGCCTTCTATCCCCCTGGGTCACCGATAAACTCATCTTT	CALGERLLSPWVTDKLIF
TRDD3	TRDV2	TRDJ1	few	TGTGCCTGTGACGCCGTACTGGGGGATACGCGAACCGATAAACTCATCTTT	CACDAVLGDTRTDKLIF
TRDD3	TRDV2	TRDJ1	few	TGTGCCTGTGATAGACTGGGGGATAGCCCGAGGGACACCGATAAACTCATCTTT	CACDRLGDSPRDTDKLIF
-	TRDV3	TRDJ1	-	TGTGCCTTCGCGGAGCCTTCCGGTGGGCACCTAGATAAACTCATCTTT	CAFAEPSGGHLDKLIF
TRDD3	TRDV2	TRDJ1	large	TGTGCCTGTGACCCTGTACTGGGGGATACGCAGAAACTCATCTTT	CACDPVLGDTQKLIF
-	TRDV2	TRDJ1	-	TGTGCCTGTGCATCCCTGGAGACAACTGTGGGCATCCGTGGGACCGATAAACTCATCTTT	CACASLETTVGIRGTDKLIF
TRDD3	TRDV2	TRDJ1	few	TGTGCCTGTGGCACCGTTGGGGGACACAACACCGATAAACTCATCTTT	CACGTVGGHNTDKLIF
TRDD3	TRDV2	TRDJ1	-	TGTGCCTGTGACACTCTACCCGGGACTGGGGAACCCTACACCGATAAACTCATCTTT	CACDTLPGTGEPYTDKLIF
TRDD3	TRDV2	TRDJ1	few	TGTGCCTGTGACACCCTGGGGGATAATACCGATAAACTCATCTTT	CACDTLGDNTDKLIF
TRDD3	TRDV2	TRDJ1	medium-sized	TGTGCCTGTGACCCCATAGTGGGGGATACTGGACTCATCTTT	CACDPIVGDTGLIF
-	TRDV2	TRDJ1	-	TGTGCCTGTGACACCGTCGGTGTTGGGGTATCGACCTCTTACACCGATACACTCATCTTT	CACDTVGVGVSTSYTDTLIF
TRDD3	TRDV2	TRDJ1	-	TGTGCCTGTGACACCGCTGGGGGATCCAAGATGGGCGATAAGCTCATCTTT	CACDTAGGSKMGDKLIF
TRDD3	TRDV2	TRDJ1	-	TGTGCCTGTGACACTTTAGGTACTGGGGGATACGGGAGCACCGATAAACTCATCTTT	CACDTLGTGGYGSTDKLIF
-	TRDV2	TRDJ1	-	TGTGCCTGTGACTCCGTCCCTCTGTACACCGATAAACTCATCTTT	CACDSVPLYTDKLIF
-	TRDV2	TRDJ1	-	TGTGCCTGTGACACCGTCAAATCTCGACCCGGGAGTTCGTACACCGATAAACTCATCTTT	CACDTVKSRPGSSYTDKLIF
TRDD3	TRDV2	TRDJ1	few	TGTGCCTGTGACACGGTACTGGGGGATTCTTACACCGATAAACTCATCTTT	CACDTVLGDSYTDKLIF
TRDD3	TRDV2	TRDJ1	medium-sized	TGTGCCTGTGACACTGTACTGGGGGATACAGACACCGATAAACTCATCTTT	CACDTVLGDTDTDKLIF
TRDD3	TRDV2	TRDJ1	-	TGTGCCTGTGACTCCGTACTGGGGGATACGCGAGACACTCGGACGTACACCGATAAACTCATCTTT	CACDSVLGDTRDTRTYTDKLIF
TRDD3	TRDV2	TRDJ1	few	TGTGCCTGTGACCCTCTACTGGGGGATACAAAGGGTGGTGAGTACACCGATAAACTCATCTTT	CACDPLLGDTKGGEYTDKLIF
TRDD3	TRDV2	TRDJ1	medium-sized	TGTGCCTGTGACACCTTACTGGGGGATCCCACCGATAAACTCATCTTT	CACDTLLGDPTDKLIF
TRDD3	TRDV2	TRDJ1	-	TGTGCCTGTGACTCGATAATGGGGGATACGCCAGACACCGATAAACTCATCTTT	CACDSIMGDTPDTDKLIF
TRDD3	TRDV2	TRDJ3	few	TGTGCCTGTGACGCCACTGGGGGCCCGAGCTCCCGGGACACCCGACAGATGTTTTTC	CACDATGGPSSRDTRQMFF
-	TRDV2	TRDJ1	-	TGTGCCTGTGACCAGGTGGGGGGCCGGTACACCGATAAACTCATCTTT	CACDQVGGRYTDKLIF
-	TRDV2	TRDJ3	medium-sized	TGTGCCTGTGACCCTACTGGGATGACCTCCTGGGACACCCGACAGATGTTTTTC	CACDPTGMTSWDTRQMFF
-	TRDV2	TRDJ1	medium-sized	TGTGCCTGTGACACCGTTACCGCCTACACCGATAAACTCATCTTT	CACDTVTAYTDKLIF
TRDD3	TRDV2	TRDJ1	medium-sized	TGTGCCTGTGACCCCCTTGGCTACGAGACGCCCGGCTGGGGGATCGATAAACTCATCTTT	CACDPLGYETPGWGIDKLIF
-	TRDV2	TRDJ1	-	TGTGCCTGTGACAGCATGGGGGCGTACACCGATAAACTCATCTTT	CACDSMGAYTDKLIF
TRDD3	TRDV2	TRDJ3	-	TGTGCCTGTGACACCGCTGGACTGGGGGATTCCCTTTACTCCTGGGACACCCGACAGATGTTTTTC	CACDTAGLGDSLYSWDTRQMFF
TRDD2	TRDV2	TRDJ3	-	TGTGCCTGTGACCGCCTCGCCCTTCCTACGTCCACCGATAACTCCTGGGACACCCGACAGATGTTTTTC	CACDRLALPTSTDNSWDTRQMFF